The 10 T cell receptor beta chains in this list originate from one sample, sequenced in a study of T cell changes during pregnancy in multiple sclerosis. Data came from immunoSEQ multiplex PCR; TCRdb stores just in-frame clones and leaves some out. The sample shows 25,000 to 35,000 clones, more than 75% of them seen only once. The specimen was CD4+ T cells from peripheral blood mononuclear cells, collected in the second trimester of pregnancy. The source of these receptors is a female donor in good health, enrolled as a control in a pregnancy study.

This chain connects TRBV19 to TRBJ2-7; D is perhaps TRBD2 (6 bases). The CDR3 is made up of 14 amino acids. V lost 1 base to trimming and J lost 3 bases, with 10 bases between them. Germline CDR1 reads LNHDA; CDR2 reads SQIVND (reference sequence). The CDR3 loop is CASSIAEGVYEQYF. The CDR3 region has the DNA TGTGCCAGTAGTATAGCGGAGGGAGTCTACGAGCAGTACTTC. Supplemented by reference TRBV19 and TRBJ2-7, the full variable domain reads DGGITQSPKYLFRKEGQNVTLSCEQNLNHDAMYWYRQDPGQGLRLIYYSQIVNDFQKGDIAEGYSVSREKKESFPLTVTSAQKNPTAFYLCASSIAEGVYEQYFGPGTRLTVT.

The chain combines TRBV27 with TRBJ2-4; D not resolved. Germline CDR1 and CDR2: MNHEY and SMNVEV (reference sequence). The CDR3 spans 16 residues. Trimming removed 3 bases at V and 0 bases at J, with 12 bases between. CDR3 in DNA: TGTGCCAGCAGTTTTGGTGGGCTCATAGCCAAAAACATTCAGTACTTC. Translated, it gives CASSFGGLIAKNIQYF.

V usage is TRBV7-8 and J usage is TRBJ2-3, with D perhaps TRBD1 (6 bases). V gave up 5 bases and J gave up 5 bases, with 14 bases separating them. Germline values: CDR1 SGHVS, CDR2 FQNEAQ. The CDR3 covers 14 residues. The CDR3 sequence: CASSPLGAGDTQYF. The DNA of the CDR3 is TGTGCCAGCAGCCCCCTGGGGGCAGGAGATACGCAGTATTTT.

Only one count was recorded for this clone. The chain uses TRBV28 and TRBJ1-5; 8 bases align to TRBD1. V dropped 11 bases and J dropped 4; count of bases not matched to a gene: 13. The CDR3 totals 15 residues. Germline loops: CDR1 MDHEN, CDR2 SYDVKM. This CDR3 reads CAGSPTQGGNQPQHF. DNA of the CDR3: TGTGCCGGAAGCCCTACACAGGGGGGAAATCAGCCCCAGCATTTT.

The chain recombines TRBV14 with TRBJ2-1; 12 nucleotides agree with TRBD2. Germline-derived CDR1 and CDR2 are SGHDN and FVKESK. The V segment lost 2 bases and the J segment 3 bases; nucleotides outside the gene matches: 2. This CDR3 region has 16 residues. The CDR3 spells CASSQLTSGSYNEQFF. In nucleotides, the CDR3 is TGTGCCAGCAGCCAACTGACTAGCGGGAGCTACAATGAGCAGTTCTTC.

The V gene is TRBV18, the J gene TRBJ2-6, with D maybe TRBD1 (5 bases). The length of the CDR3 is 16 residues. Trimming took off 5 bases at V and 0 bases at J, with 11 bases between the two ends. From germline, CDR1 is KGHSH and CDR2 LQKENI. CDR3 DNA: TGTGCCAGCTCAGGACAAAACTACTCTGGGGCCAACGTCCTGACTTTC. This encodes CASSGQNYSGANVLTF.

The chain couples TRBV19 to TRBJ2-2; TRBD2 is a possible D gene (5 bases). This CDR3 is 16 amino acids long. Germline CDR1 reads LNHDA; CDR2 reads SQIVND (reference sequence). V lost 5 bases to trimming and J lost 8 bases, with 21 bases between them. CDR3 protein: CASSPPQRPSQGELFF. The CDR3 DNA reads TGTGCCAGTAGTCCTCCCCAGCGGCCATCTCAGGGGGAGCTGTTTTTT.

The V and J genes are TRBV15 and TRBJ1-4; 7 positions match TRBD1. Germline V gene sequence: CDR1 LNHNV, CDR2 YYDKDF (reference sequence). The CDR3 covers 15 residues. The J segment lost 8 bases and the V segment lost 2 bases, leaving 8 bases of the junction unmatched. CDR3 in amino acids: CATSRQGEIGEKLFF. For the CDR3, the DNA is TGTGCCACCAGCAGACAGGGGGAGATCGGGGAAAAACTGTTTTTT.

The genes are TRBV7-8 and TRBJ1-1; D may be TRBD1 (5 bases). The germline V and J ends were trimmed by 2 bases and 8 bases, with 12 bases remaining between them. Germline values: CDR1 SGHVS, CDR2 FQNEAQ. This CDR3 comprises 13 residues. The CDR3 loop is CASSLLQGGEAFF. In nucleotides, the CDR3 is TGTGCCAGCAGCTTACTTCAGGGTGGGGAAGCTTTCTTT. The entire variable domain, with the rest obtained from reference TRBV7-8 and TRBJ1-1, is as follows: GAGVSQSPRYKVAKRGQDVALRCDPISGHVSLFWYQQALGQGPEFLTYFQNEAQLDKSGLPSDRFFAERPEGSVSTLKIQRTQQEDSAVYLCASSLLQGGEAFFGQGTRLTVV.

This sequence joins TRBV4-3 and TRBJ1-1, with TRBD1 as a possible D gene (5 bases). Germline V lookup: CDR1 LGHNA, CDR2 YSLEER. Trimming took off 3 bases at V and 1 base at J, with 9 bases between the two ends. CDR3 length: 14 amino acids. In nucleotides, the CDR3 is TGCGCCAGCAGCCAGCAAGGGGCGAACACTGAAGCTTTCTTT. This translates into CASSQQGANTEAFF.